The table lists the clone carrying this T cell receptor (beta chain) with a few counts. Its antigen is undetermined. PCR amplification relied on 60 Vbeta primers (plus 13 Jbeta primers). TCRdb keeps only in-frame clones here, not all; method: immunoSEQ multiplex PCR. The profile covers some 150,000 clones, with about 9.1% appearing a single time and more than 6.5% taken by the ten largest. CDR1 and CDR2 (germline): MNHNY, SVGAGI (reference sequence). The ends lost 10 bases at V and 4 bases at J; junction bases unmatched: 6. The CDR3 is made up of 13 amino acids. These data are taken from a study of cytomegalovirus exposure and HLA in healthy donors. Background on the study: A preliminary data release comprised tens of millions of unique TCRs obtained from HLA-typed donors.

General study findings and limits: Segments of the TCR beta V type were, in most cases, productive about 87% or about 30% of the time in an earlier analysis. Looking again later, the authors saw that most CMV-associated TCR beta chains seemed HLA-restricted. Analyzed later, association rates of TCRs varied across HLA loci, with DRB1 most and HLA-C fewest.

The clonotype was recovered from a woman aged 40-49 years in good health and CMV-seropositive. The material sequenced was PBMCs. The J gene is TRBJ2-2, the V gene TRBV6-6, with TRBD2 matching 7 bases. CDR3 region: CATWGGFTGELFF. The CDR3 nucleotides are TGTGCCACCTGGGGGGGATTCACCGGGGAGCTGTTTTTT.